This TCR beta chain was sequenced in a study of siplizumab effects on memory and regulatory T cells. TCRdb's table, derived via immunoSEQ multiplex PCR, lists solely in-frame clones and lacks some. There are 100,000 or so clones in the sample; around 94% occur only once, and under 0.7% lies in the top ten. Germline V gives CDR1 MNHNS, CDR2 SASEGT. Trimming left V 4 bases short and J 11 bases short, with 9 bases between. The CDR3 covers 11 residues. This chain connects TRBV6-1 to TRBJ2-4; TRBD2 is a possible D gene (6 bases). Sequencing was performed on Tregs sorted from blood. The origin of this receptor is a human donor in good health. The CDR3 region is CASSATSLQYF. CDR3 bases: TGTGCCAGCAGTGCAACTAGCCTTCAGTACTTC.